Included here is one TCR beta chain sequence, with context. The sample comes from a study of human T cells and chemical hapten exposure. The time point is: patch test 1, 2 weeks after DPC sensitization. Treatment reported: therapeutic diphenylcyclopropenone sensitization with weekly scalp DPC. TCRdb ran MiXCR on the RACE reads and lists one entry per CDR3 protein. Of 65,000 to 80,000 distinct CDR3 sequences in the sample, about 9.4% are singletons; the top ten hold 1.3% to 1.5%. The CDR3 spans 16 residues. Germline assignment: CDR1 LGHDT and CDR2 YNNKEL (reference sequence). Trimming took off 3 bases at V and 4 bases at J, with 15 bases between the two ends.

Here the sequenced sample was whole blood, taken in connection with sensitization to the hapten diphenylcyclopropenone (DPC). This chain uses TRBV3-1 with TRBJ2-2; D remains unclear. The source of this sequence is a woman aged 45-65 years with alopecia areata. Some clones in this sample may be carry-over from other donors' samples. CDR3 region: CASSQFRGPPTGELFF. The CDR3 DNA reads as TGTGCCAGCAGCCAGTTCCGCGGCCCTCCCACCGGGGAGCTGTTTTTT.